A selection of T cell receptor beta chains follows, all from one sample in a study of blood T cell repertoires in COVID-19. Profiling relied on immunoSEQ multiplex PCR, and the TCRdb table lists in-frame clones only, not all of them. Here the sample spans a few hundred thousand clones, roughly 90% being singletons. Sequenced material: peripheral blood. The receptors come from a woman in her twenties or thirties with COVID-19, enrolled during active disease. Each CDR3 is given without its conserved first and last residue. Fields, in order: J gene, V gene, CDR3 protein.

TRBJ1-2,TRBV5-6,ASARTQGAYGYT
TRBJ2-1,TRBV9,ASSVVIDGGPYNEQF
TRBJ2-7,TRBV7-9,ASSSQMADRSYEQY
TRBJ1-4,TRBV7-8,ASSRDRNHEKLF
TRBJ2-3,TRBV3-1/TRBV3-2,ASSPTGLAGVGDTQY
TRBJ2-5,TRBV14,ASSQQTGQETQY
TRBJ1-5,TRBV4-1,ASSQVGFSKQGAFFNNQPQH
TRBJ2-7,TRBV11-2,ASSLEARGNEQY
TRBJ2-1,TRBV27,ASRQGAYYNEQF
TRBJ2-1,TRBV16,ASSLWTSGYNEQF
TRBJ2-1,TRBV28,ASSLAGEGYNEQF
TRBJ2-7,TRBV11-2,ASTPRLAGGLGYEQY
TRBJ1-2,TRBV6-4,ASSRRQGSGYT
TRBJ2-7,TRBV5-1,ASSLLSGISYEQY
TRBJ1-5,TRBV7-2,ASSLGTGPSQPQH
TRBJ2-1,TRBV5-3,ARSLEGTSGRMVHNEQF
TRBJ2-3,TRBV5-5,ASSPSTRTSGRRDTQY
TRBJ1-5,TRBV5-1,ASSLGPDSNQPQH
TRBJ2-5,TRBV5-4,ASSLVGGRKETQY
TRBJ1-1,TRBV6-5,AAHRGSTEAF
TRBJ1-5,TRBV5-6,ASSWGPVNQPQH
TRBJ2-7,TRBV5-4,ASSPLGREPYEQY
TRBJ1-2,TRBV9,ASSVFWGTANYGYT
TRBJ2-3,TRBV6-5,ASRYYSGRGTDTQY
TRBJ1-5,TRBV27,ASSLLKPGNQPQH
TRBJ1-3,TRBV28,ASSLLTGYGNTIY
TRBJ2-7,TRBV2,ASSEGTRTGVSEQY
TRBJ2-1,TRBV18,ASSPQLAGRNNEQF
TRBJ2-3,TRBV4-1,ASSQPVGGSTDTQY
TRBJ2-7,TRBV5-1,ASSEIAGPTYEQY
TRBJ1-1,TRBV5-1,ASSPDRETEAF
TRBJ2-7,TRBV6-5,ASSYSRGSYEQY
TRBJ1-1,TRBV7-3,ASTCPSGVNTEAF
TRBJ1-2,TRBV2,ASSEARYGYT
TRBJ2-5,TRBV5-1,ASRTGFETQY
TRBJ2-1,TRBV5-4,ASSQLASAYNEQF
TRBJ1-6,TRBV5-1,ASSLVNSNSPLH
TRBJ1-3,TRBV10-3,AINTGTGSGNTIY
TRBJ2-5,TRBV7-9,ASSPGLAGRQETQY
TRBJ1-2,TRBV29-1,SVEDLLWSGYT
TRBJ2-3,TRBV4-2,ASSQARLAGPNTDTQY
TRBJ2-2,TRBV30,AWSYSTGELF
TRBJ2-1,TRBV7-9,ASSLAQGLLWTIHNEQF
TRBJ1-1,TRBV30,AWSTGGLRTEAF
TRBJ1-4,TRBV19,ASSIPGDATTNEKLF
TRBJ2-5,TRBV6-1,ASSEASGKVLGTQY
TRBJ1-1,TRBV11-1,ASSFLGTEAF
TRBJ2-7,TRBV7-9,ASSSEKTGGSYEQY
TRBJ1-5,TRBV6-5,ASNVRGQGQPQH
TRBJ2-7,TRBV2,ASQRLRGYEQY
TRBJ2-7,TRBV28,ASSFGSRTYEQY
TRBJ2-7,TRBV5-4,ASSLALAGGTYEQY
TRBJ2-5,TRBV3-1/TRBV3-2,ASSQVTGDGGTQY
TRBJ1-2,TRBV25-1,ASSAPWGVPTGYGYT